The T cell receptor beta chain described here comes from a study of T cells in Graves' hyperthyroidism and ophthalmopathy. The CDR3 has 16 residues. Trimming pared 6 bases from V and 0 bases from J, leaving 15 bases between. Germline CDR1 is SEHNR and CDR2 is FQNEAQ (reference sequence). RNA transcripts yielded amplified TCR beta CDR3 regions. The HTBI primer set served for first-round RT-PCR of the TCR CDR3. TCRdb independently ran MiXCR on the multiplex PCR reads; one entry per CDR3 protein. The profile shows almost 600,000 distinct CDR3 sequences, around 42% of them singletons. The material sequenced was peripheral blood or thyroid tissue (not recorded which). This receptor was identified in a woman aged 18 to 35 with Graves' hyperthyroidism. The V call is TRBV7-9, the J call TRBJ1-5; a possible D gene is TRBD1 (5 bases). The CDR3 DNA sequence: TGTGCCAGCAGTTTGGGATCAGGGCTTAGCAATCAGCCCCAGCATTTT. Translating it yields CASSLGSGLSNQPQHF. Filled out from reference TRBV7-9 and TRBJ1-5, the complete variable domain reads DTGVSQNPRHKITKRGQNVTFRCDPISEHNRLYWYRQTLGQGPEFLTYFQNEAQLEKSRLLSDRFSAERPKGSFSTLEIQRTEQGDSAMYLCASSLGSGLSNQPQHFGDGTRLSIL.